This T cell receptor beta chain appears in the sequencing data of a study of radiotherapy plus CTLA-4 blockade in lung cancer. Study summary: Disease control was achieved by just over 30% of patients, and objective responses by about 19%. Study-wide results and limits: An expansion of tumor-derived TCR clones occurred in blood after radiotherapy plus ipilimumab.

Germline CDR1 reads MRHNA; CDR2 reads SNTAGT. The CDR3 has 13 amino acids. Trimming removed 5 bases at V and 2 bases at J, with 9 bases between. Concerning this clone itself: Its antigen is unknown.

With ipilimumab providing CTLA-4 blockade, focal radiation was administered to patients who had chemo-refractory metastatic non-small-cell lung cancer. Sequenced by immunoSEQ multiplex PCR; TCRdb stores in-frame clones only, minus some. The sample records roughly 59,000 clones, roughly 76% being singletons. The gene calls are TRBV6-4 and TRBJ1-1, with a weak D call TRBD1 (6 bases). This TCR came from a human donor with non-small cell lung cancer whose response to radiotherapy plus ipilimumab could not be evaluated. Material: peripheral blood, obtained from a patient treated with radiotherapy plus ipilimumab. The CDR3 nucleotides read TGTGCCAGCAGTCAGGGGAGTAACACTGAAGCTTTCTTT. Translation gives CASSQGSNTEAFF.